Below are 26 T cell receptor beta chains sequenced from a single sample in a study of Graves' ophthalmopathy and Graves' hyperthyroidism. Researchers took RNA transcripts and amplified TCR beta CDR3 regions from them. First-round RT-PCR with HTBI primers preceded a second-round multiplex PCR. TCRdb recomputed calls from the multiplex PCR reads with MiXCR, one row per CDR3 protein. The data contain 220,000 or so distinct CDR3 sequences, about 22% of them singletons. The specimen sequenced was peripheral blood. These receptors originate from a woman between 45 and 65 years old with Graves' ophthalmopathy.

This clonotype came up many times. The chain carries TRBV11-3 and TRBJ2-5; D gene uncertain. Germline-derived CDR1 and CDR2 are SGHNT and YENEEA. The CDR3 runs to 15 residues. V was clipped by 5 bases and J by 5 bases, with 18 bases between them. The CDR3 DNA reads TGTGCCAGCAGCCCCGCCCGCGGAGTTGGGGAGACCCAGTACTTC. Encoded protein: CASSPARGVGETQYF.

At least ten counts were recorded for this clonotype. This chain uses TRBV15 with TRBJ2-7; D possibly corresponds to TRBD2 (6 bases). Germline CDR1 and CDR2: LNHNV and YYDKDF (reference sequence). This CDR3 has 15 amino acids. V was trimmed by 4 bases and J by 3 bases, leaving 16 bases between them. CDR3 residues: CATSTPGLNHYEQYF. The CDR3 DNA reads TGTGCCACCAGCACTCCGGGACTTAATCACTACGAGCAGTACTTC.

This clonotype was picked up many times. This rearrangement joins TRBV30 to TRBJ2-7; maybe TRBD2 (6 bases). Trimming pared 3 bases from V and 7 bases from J, leaving 16 bases between. This CDR3 comprises 13 residues. Germline CDR1 is GTSNPN and CDR2 is SVGIG (reference sequence). CDR3 region: CAWRKDYPWEQYF. DNA of the CDR3: TGTGCCTGGAGAAAGGACTACCCCTGGGAGCAGTACTTC.

This clonotype has at least ten counts. The V and J genes are TRBV13 and TRBJ2-1; perhaps TRBD1 as D (5 bases). Germline V CDR1 and CDR2: PRHDT, FYEKMQ (reference sequence). Trimming cost V 5 bases and J 3 bases, with 8 bases left between them. The CDR3 covers 13 residues. The CDR3 here is CASSQDSYNEQFF. The CDR3 coding sequence is TGTGCCAGCAGCCAAGACAGCTACAATGAGCAGTTCTTC.

The V gene is TRBV29-1, the J gene TRBJ2-5, with 11 bases fitting TRBD2. J gave up 4 bases and V 4 bases, and 2 bases lay outside the gene matches. CDR3 length: 13 amino acids. Germline V gives CDR1 SQVTM, CDR2 ANQGSEA. CDR3 loop: CSVVLAGAETQYF. The CDR3 DNA sequence: TGCAGCGTTGTACTAGCGGGAGCAGAGACCCAGTACTTC.

This clonotype was counted at least ten times. The chain recombines TRBV7-2 with TRBJ1-5; TRBD1 matches at 8 bases. The CDR3 contains 14 residues. V lost 5 bases to trimming and J lost 7 bases; unmatched junction nucleotides: 7. CDR1 is SGHTA, CDR2 FQGNSA, per germline. CDR3 sequence reads: CASSRQGSGQPQHF. The CDR3 region has the DNA TGTGCCAGCAGCCGACAGGGGTCGGGGCAGCCCCAGCATTTT.

In this sample, this clonotype turned up many times. The V and J genes are TRBV2 and TRBJ1-2; the D is unclear. Germline CDR1 reads SNHLY; CDR2 reads FYNNEI. This CDR3 region has 14 residues. Trimming pared 6 bases from V and 0 bases from J, leaving 11 bases between. The CDR3 DNA reads TGTGCCAGCAGCCGACAAGAAGCTAACTATGGCTACACCTTC. Translation gives CASSRQEANYGYTF.

In this sample, this clonotype turned up many times. V usage is TRBV7-8 and J usage is TRBJ2-7, with 8 nucleotides matching TRBD1. V was pared by 6 bases and J by 5 bases, with 15 bases of the junction left unmatched. Germline CDR1 SGHVS, CDR2 FQNEAQ. CDR3 size: 16 residues. The CDR3 DNA reads as TGTGCCAGCAGTCCGCGGGGTCAGGGGGCCGGGAACGAGCAGTACTTC. As protein: CASSPRGQGAGNEQYF.

This clonotype was recorded at least ten times. The chain carries TRBV28 and TRBJ2-7; no definite D call. V was clipped by 4 bases and J by 0 bases, with 13 bases between them. CDR3 size: 15 residues. The V gene's germline CDR1 is MDHEN and CDR2 SYDVKM. CDR3 protein: CASSSVGRLSYEQYF. Here the CDR3 DNA reads TGTGCCAGCAGTTCGGTCGGGCGTCTCTCCTACGAGCAGTACTTC.

J is TRBJ2-7 and V is TRBV15; D remains unclear. V was cut by 0 bases and J by 0 bases, with 3 bases left in between. CDR1 and CDR2 (germline): LNHNV, YYDKDF (reference sequence). This CDR3 has 13 residues. In DNA form, the CDR3 reads TGTGCCACCAGCAGAGAATTCTCCTACGAGCAGTACTTC. Encoded protein: CATSREFSYEQYF.

The chain's CDR3 is CAWSTREPETQYF. DNA for the CDR3: TGTGCCTGGAGTACCCGGGAACCAGAGACCCAGTACTTC. J is TRBJ2-5 and V is TRBV30, with D possibly TRBD2 on 5 matching bases. The CDR3 sequence is 13 residues long. Trimming pared 2 bases from V and 4 bases from J, leaving 11 bases between. Per the germline V gene, CDR1 is GTSNPN and CDR2 is SVGIG (reference sequence).

This clonotype was detected ten times or more. The chain carries TRBV28 and TRBJ1-5, with TRBD1 matching over 7 bases. V trimming: 6 bases; J trimming: 7 bases; junction bases outside the gene matches: 9. CDR1 is MDHEN and CDR2 is SYDVKM in the germline V gene. The CDR3 consists of 14 residues. The CDR3 is CASRSTGDRQPQHF. DNA for the CDR3: TGTGCCAGCAGGAGTACAGGGGATCGGCAGCCCCAGCATTTT.

The rearrangement uses TRBV12-3 or TRBV12-4 and TRBJ1-5; weak D call: TRBD1 (5 bases). The V gene lost 8 bases and the J gene lost 7 bases, with 15 bases spanning the gap. The CDR3 loop spans 13 amino acids. DNA of the CDR3: TGTGCCAGCGGCAGGGAGAGAGGGCAGCCCCAGCATTTT. It is translated as CASGRERGQPQHF.

Turning to this clonotype: Given a much more abundant clone one base away, this may be a read error. CDR3 sequence reads: CASSKMPGHGYNSPLHF. CDR3 sequence (DNA): TGTGCCAGCAGCAAAATGCCGGGACATGGCTATAATTCACCCCTCCACTTT. The gene calls are TRBV5-5 and TRBJ1-6; possibly TRBD1 for D (6 bases). This CDR3 is 17 amino acids long. Germline V gene sequence: CDR1 SGHKS, CDR2 YYEKEE (reference sequence). Trimming left V 4 bases short and J 3 bases short, with 17 bases between.

This chain joins TRBV6-5 and TRBJ2-5; 9 bases map to TRBD1. The CDR3 is 15 residues long. The V gene's germline CDR1 is MNHEY and CDR2 SVGAGI. V shed 0 bases, J shed 2 bases, and the junction held 1 base outside the gene matches. The CDR3, as DNA: TGTGCCAGCAGTTACTCCGGGACAGGGCAAGAGACCCAGTACTTC. It encodes CASSYSGTGQETQYF.

This clonotype occurred many times. The chain carries TRBV28 and TRBJ2-7, with 7 bases aligning to TRBD2. The CDR3 consists of 14 residues. V lost 6 bases, J lost 2 bases, and 7 bases stayed unmatched. CDR1 is MDHEN, CDR2 SYDVKM, per germline. Written as DNA, the CDR3 is TGTGCCAGCAGGAACCAGGGAGGGACCTACGAGCAGTACTTC. Its protein product is CASRNQGGTYEQYF.

Ten or more counts support this clonotype. This chain joins TRBV12-3 or TRBV12-4 and TRBJ2-7, with a tentative D call TRBD1 (5 bases). V lost 3 bases and J lost 2, with 11 bases in between. This CDR3 has 14 residues. CDR3 in amino acids: CASSFDSKPYEQYF. CDR3 sequence (DNA): TGTGCCAGCAGTTTCGACAGTAAGCCCTACGAGCAGTACTTC.

This clonotype has ten or more counts. The V and J genes are TRBV12-3 or TRBV12-4 and TRBJ2-7; TRBD1 or TRBD2 may be the D gene (6 bases each). This CDR3 region has 13 residues. V was trimmed by 8 bases and J by 4 bases, leaving 15 bases between them. The CDR3 bases are TGTGCCAGCGGGCGTGGGGGGACATACGAGCAGTACTTC. It codes for CASGRGGTYEQYF.

This clonotype occurred many times. V and J are TRBV12-3 or TRBV12-4 and TRBJ1-6; possibly TRBD1 for D (5 bases). V lost 6 bases and J 5 bases, leaving 8 bases between the germline ends. This CDR3 is 13 amino acids long. In DNA, the CDR3 is TGTGCCAGCAGGGGCAGGGATAATTCACCCCTCCACTTT. Its protein is CASRGRDNSPLHF.

This clonotype was counted ten times or more. The J gene is TRBJ2-5, the V gene TRBV6-1; D is unresolved. The CDR3 covers 12 residues. The V end was cut by 4 bases, the J end by 5 bases, with 8 bases between. CDR1 is MNHNS, CDR2 SASEGT, per germline. CDR3 DNA sequence: TGTGCCAGCAGTGTGGTGACGGAGACCCAGTACTTC. Residues: CASSVVTETQYF.

This clonotype came up many times. The V and J genes are TRBV5-1 and TRBJ2-5, with 10 nucleotides matching TRBD2. V was clipped by 4 bases and J by 5 bases; unmatched bases: 8. The CDR3 consists of 15 residues. From germline, CDR1 is SGHRS and CDR2 YFSETQ. CDR3 residues: CASSALAGDKETQYF. The CDR3 bases are TGCGCCAGCAGCGCGCTAGCGGGAGATAAGGAGACCCAGTACTTC.

This clonotype came up many times. The chain joins TRBV6-1 to TRBJ2-2; D is possibly TRBD2 (7 bases). The CDR3 extends over 17 amino acids. Germline V lookup: CDR1 MNHNS, CDR2 SASEGT. V gave up 5 bases and J gave up 3 bases, with 19 bases separating them. CDR3 sequence: CASSISLDGGHTGELFF. The CDR3 DNA is TGTGCCAGCAGTATATCCCTAGACGGGGGGCACACCGGGGAGCTGTTTTTT.

The V and J genes are TRBV6-2 or TRBV6-3 and TRBJ2-5; the match to TRBD1 covers 7 bases. Germline V lookup: CDR1 MNHEY, CDR2 SVGEGT. CDR3 length: 15 residues. J was trimmed by 3 bases and V by 0 bases; bases with no gene match: 4. The CDR3 nucleotides are TGTGCCAGCAGTTACTCAAGACAGGGAAAAGAGACCCAGTACTTC. Protein product: CASSYSRQGKETQYF.

This clonotype appeared many times. V and J are TRBV28 and TRBJ1-2, with TRBD1 identical over 8 bases. The CDR3 is made up of 17 amino acids. V was pared by 5 bases and J by 5 bases, with 16 bases of the junction left unmatched. From germline, CDR1 is MDHEN and CDR2 SYDVKM. The CDR3 is CASSEDRDRTNGYGYTF. In nucleotides, the CDR3 is TGTGCCAGCAGTGAAGACCGGGACAGGACCAATGGGTATGGCTACACCTTC.

This clonotype was observed many times. The V gene is TRBV6-1, the J gene TRBJ1-3; 10 bases line up with TRBD1. The germline V gene encodes CDR1 MNHNS and CDR2 SASEGT. Losses at the gene ends were 6 bases for V and 4 bases for J; bases not matched to a gene: 6. This CDR3 has 15 amino acids. CDR3 loop: CASRIDRGPGNTIYF. The CDR3, as DNA: TGTGCCAGCAGAATCGACAGGGGGCCCGGAAACACCATATATTTT.

This clonotype was seen only a few times. The J gene is TRBJ2-2, the V gene TRBV11-2; TRBD2 matches 12 bases. Per germline, CDR1 SGHAT and CDR2 FQNNGV. The CDR3 is made up of 16 amino acids. V lost 4 bases to trimming and J lost 5 bases; unmatched junction nucleotides: 5. CDR3 region: CASSSLAGGLTGELFF. The CDR3 region has the DNA TGTGCCAGCAGCTCTCTAGCGGGAGGGTTGACCGGGGAGCTGTTTTTT.